Following are 11 T cell receptor beta chains from one sample sequenced in a study of blood T cell repertoires in COVID-19. Sequencing was performed with immunoSEQ multiplex PCR; in TCRdb, only in-frame clones are kept and a portion is missing. The sample consists of roughly 150,000 clones, roughly 83% of them appearing once. Sequencing was done on a sample of peripheral blood. All receptors come from a woman older than 75 with active or convalescent COVID-19.

The chain uses TRBV19 and TRBJ1-5; 9 bases map to TRBD1. J gave up 6 bases and V 4 bases, and 7 bases lay outside the gene matches. CDR1 LNHDA and CDR2 SQIVND come from the germline V gene (reference sequence). The CDR3 consists of 15 residues. The CDR3 is CASSKGQGGSQPQHF. The DNA for the CDR3 is TGTGCCAGTAGTAAGGGACAGGGAGGAAGTCAGCCCCAGCATTTT.

The chain uses TRBV19 and TRBJ1-6; 8 nucleotides agree with TRBD1. The CDR3 totals 16 residues. Germline CDR1 LNHDA, CDR2 SQIVND (reference sequence). V lost 6 bases, J lost 6 bases, and 10 bases stayed unmatched. The CDR3 region has the DNA TGTGCCAGTAGATTCGAACCTGGACAGGGTAATTCACCCCTCCACTTT. It is translated as CASRFEPGQGNSPLHF.

The V and J genes are TRBV6-5 and TRBJ1-1, with TRBD1 identical over 7 bases. V lost 5 bases, J lost 6 bases, and 6 bases stayed unmatched. CDR3 size: 13 residues. CDR1 is MNHEY, CDR2 SVGAGI, per germline. In DNA, the CDR3 is TGTGCCAGCAGTACCGACAGGGTTGCTGAAGCTTTCTTT. Protein sequence: CASSTDRVAEAFF.

V usage is TRBV24-1 and J usage is TRBJ2-3; TRBD1 agrees at 11 bases. V shed 9 bases and J 5 bases; nucleotides not matched to a gene: 9. Germline lookup yields CDR1 KGHDR and CDR2 SFDVKD. CDR3 length: 15 amino acids. CDR3 protein: CATSLGTGGLDTQYF. In nucleotides, the CDR3 is TGTGCCACCTCCCTAGGGACAGGGGGGTTAGATACGCAGTATTTT.

The chain employs TRBV6-5 and TRBJ1-5; a weak D match, TRBD1 (6 bases). The CDR3 extends over 15 amino acids. Trimming stripped 5 bases from V and 1 base from J, with 12 bases between. The germline V gene has CDR1 MNHEY and CDR2 SVGAGI. The CDR3 sequence is CASSNGGGSNQPQHF. The DNA for the CDR3 is TGTGCCAGCAGTAATGGGGGGGGCAGCAATCAGCCCCAGCATTTT.

The rearrangement joins TRBV2 to TRBJ2-7; maybe TRBD2 (5 bases). Germline CDR1 reads SNHLY; CDR2 reads FYNNEI. The CDR3 contains 12 residues. Trimming cost V 6 bases and J 0 bases, with 6 bases left between them. In DNA form, the CDR3 reads TGTGCCAGCAGGGAGGACTCCTACGAGCAGTACTTC. Amino acid sequence: CASREDSYEQYF.

The CDR3 nucleotides are TGCGCCAGCAGCCACGCCCTAACAGGAAAACTGTTTTTT. Amino acid sequence: CASSHALTGKLFF. The chain links TRBV4-1 to TRBJ1-4, with D perhaps matching TRBD1 (5 bases). The CDR3 loop spans 13 amino acids. Trimming left V 3 bases short and J 10 bases short, with 12 bases between. CDR1 is MGHRA and CDR2 is YSYEKL in the germline V gene.

CDR3 sequence: CASSQSSGNTIYF. The CDR3 nucleotides are TGTGCCAGTAGTCAGTCCTCTGGAAACACCATATATTTT. The chain uses TRBV19 and TRBJ1-3; no reliable D call. The length of the CDR3 is 13 residues. Per germline, CDR1 LNHDA and CDR2 SQIVND (reference sequence). Trimming shortened V by 5 bases and J by 0 bases, and 5 bases separated the two germline ends.

V and J are TRBV18 and TRBJ2-1, with D possibly matching TRBD2 (6 bases). V lost 3 bases to trimming and J lost 9 bases, with 12 bases between them. Per the germline V gene, CDR1 is KGHSH and CDR2 is LQKENI. This CDR3 is built from 13 residues. The CDR3 sequence: CASSPGLQLEQFF. In DNA, the CDR3 is TGTGCCAGCTCACCGGGACTGCAGCTTGAGCAGTTCTTC.

CDR3 DNA sequence: TGCGCCAGCAGTGAGTTCCCTAGGAGGACTAGCGTTGGGGAGCTGTTTTTT. Its protein is CASSEFPRRTSVGELFF. The V gene is TRBV10-2, the J gene TRBJ2-2; 9 bases agree with TRBD2. V lost 1 base to trimming and J lost 8 bases; unmatched junction nucleotides: 11. Per germline, CDR1 WSHSY and CDR2 SAAADI. The CDR3 covers 17 residues.

This clone appeared once. V usage is TRBV18 and J usage is TRBJ1-4; D perhaps matches TRBD1 (5 bases). Germline values: CDR1 KGHSH, CDR2 LQKENI. V lost 0 bases to trimming and J lost 7 bases, with 18 bases between them. CDR3 size: 17 residues. In DNA form, the CDR3 reads TGTGCCAGCTCACCACCGTGGCTCGGGGGGTTGGGTGAAAAACTGTTTTTT. It specifies CASSPPWLGGLGEKLFF.